This TCR beta chain came from a study of Graves' ophthalmopathy and Graves' hyperthyroidism. Broader study findings: Forecasting of ophthalmopathy progression by the model achieved about 69% sensitivity and around 72% specificity. Ophthalmopathy versus stable hyperthyroidism: 13-signature model gave around 90% sensitivity, 70% to 83% specificity. In blood, most expanded thyroid clonotypes above 0.001 frequency were also detected.

RNA transcripts yielded amplified TCR beta CDR3 regions. First-round RT-PCR employed HTBI primers, with a second-round multiplex PCR after it. TCRdb re-called the multiplex PCR reads through MiXCR, storing one row per CDR3 protein. The sample carries approximately 1.2 million distinct CDR3 sequences, less than 45% recorded once. As regards this clonotype: What it recognizes is unknown.

The CDR3 length is 13 residues. Germline-derived CDR1 and CDR2 are SGHVS and FQNEAQ. V lost 5 bases, J lost 5 bases, and 12 bases lay in between. Serum thyroxine and TRAb, along with clinical symptoms, thyroid ultrasound and orbital computed tomography, were what diagnosis relied on. The sample was peripheral blood or thyroid tissue (not recorded which). This clonotype was sampled from an adult man with Graves' hyperthyroidism. This chain connects TRBV7-8 to TRBJ2-5; D is unclear. Here the CDR3 DNA reads TGTGCCAGCAGCCCATGGGCCAGGGAGACCCAGTACTTC. Translation: CASSPWARETQYF. Based on the CDR3 plus reference TRBV7-8 and TRBJ2-5, the full variable domain is GAGVSQSPRYKVAKRGQDVALRCDPISGHVSLFWYQQALGQGPEFLTYFQNEAQLDKSGLPSDRFFAERPEGSVSTLKIQRTQQEDSAVYLCASSPWARETQYFGPGTRLLVL.